This T cell receptor beta chain was retrieved from a study of T cell responses to AZD1222 COVID-19 vaccine. Recipients boosted at about 4 weeks or about 12 weeks are pooled. Study-level findings and limits: White British people made up most donors, females outnumbered males, and clonal diversity was possibly underestimated. Seropositivity was recorded at baseline in only five to seven AZD1222 recipients. Nearly half of spike-specific TCRs reportedly go after variant regions that carry no mutations.

The protocol was immunoSEQ multiplex PCR, while the TCRdb copy is restricted to in-frame clones and leaves out a portion. The sample records more than 75,000 clones, 88% being singletons. This CDR3 has 13 amino acids. Between the trimmed V and J ends, which lost 6 bases and 4 bases, there was a span of 13 bases. Per germline, CDR1 SGHTA and CDR2 FQGNSA. Concerning this clone itself: Its antigen is not known.

The gene calls are TRBV7-2 and TRBJ2-7; D ambiguous. Source: peripheral blood, taken 28 days after the second AZD1222 dose. This TCR was sampled from an adult who received the AZD1222 COVID-19 vaccine. The DNA of the CDR3 is TGTGCCAGCAGTTCGACTCGTTTTTACGAGCAGTACTTC. Its translation: CASSSTRFYEQYF.